The 3 T cell receptor beta chains below come from one sample, sequenced in a study of T cell changes during pregnancy in multiple sclerosis. Sequencing was performed with immunoSEQ multiplex PCR; in TCRdb, only in-frame clones are kept and a portion is missing. The data show around 29,000 clones, approximately 92% seen once. The input for sequencing was CD4+ T cells from peripheral blood mononuclear cells, taken in the first trimester of pregnancy. These receptors came from a female donor with multiple sclerosis, enrolled in a pregnancy study.

The rearrangement uses TRBV6-1 and TRBJ1-3; no definite D call. CDR3 length: 15 residues. The germline V and J ends were trimmed by 8 bases and 6 bases, with 20 bases remaining between them. CDR1 is MNHNS, CDR2 SASEGT, per germline. CDR3 amino acids: CASQVGGPSKNTIYF. The CDR3 coding sequence is TGTGCCAGCCAAGTTGGCGGCCCATCTAAAAACACCATATATTTT.

The rearrangement joins TRBV28 to TRBJ1-4; D gene ambiguous. Deletions cut 7 bases from V and 7 bases from J, with 16 bases between. CDR1 and CDR2 from the germline V gene are MDHEN and SYDVKM. The CDR3 consists of 14 residues. CDR3 nucleotides: TGTGCCAGCACCCCAAGGTGGGGAGGTGAAAAACTGTTTTTT. Translating it yields CASTPRWGGEKLFF.

This clone appeared a single time. The genes are TRBV20-1 and TRBJ2-3; no clear D gene. Trimming stripped 5 bases from V and 5 bases from J, with 8 bases between. This CDR3 comprises 11 residues. Germline CDR1 and CDR2: DFQATT and SNEGSKA (reference sequence). CDR3 nucleotide sequence: TGCAGTGCTCTCCCGGGAGATACGCAGTATTTT. Encoded protein: CSALPGDTQYF.